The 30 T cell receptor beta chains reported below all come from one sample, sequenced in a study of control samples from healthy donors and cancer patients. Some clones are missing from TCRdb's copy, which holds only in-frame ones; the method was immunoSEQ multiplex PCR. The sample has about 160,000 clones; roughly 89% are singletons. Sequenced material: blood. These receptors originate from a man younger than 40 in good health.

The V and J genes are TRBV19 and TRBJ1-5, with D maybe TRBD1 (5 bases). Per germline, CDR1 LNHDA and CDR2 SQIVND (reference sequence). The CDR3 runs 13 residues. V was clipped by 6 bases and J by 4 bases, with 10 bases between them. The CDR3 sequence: CASSDSGNQPQHF. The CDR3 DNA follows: TGTGCCAGTAGCGACAGCGGTAATCAGCCCCAGCATTTT.

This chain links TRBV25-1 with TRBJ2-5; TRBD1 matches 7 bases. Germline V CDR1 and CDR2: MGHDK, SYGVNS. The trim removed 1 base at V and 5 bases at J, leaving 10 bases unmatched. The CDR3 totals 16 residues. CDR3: CASSESRRQGRETQYF. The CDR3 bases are TGTGCCAGCAGTGAATCTCGGAGACAGGGACGGGAGACCCAGTACTTC.

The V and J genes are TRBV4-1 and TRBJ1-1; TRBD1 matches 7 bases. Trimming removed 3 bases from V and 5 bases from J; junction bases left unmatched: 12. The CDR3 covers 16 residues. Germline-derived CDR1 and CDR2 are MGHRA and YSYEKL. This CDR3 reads CASSHDPTGLETEAFF. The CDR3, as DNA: TGCGCCAGCAGCCATGACCCGACAGGGTTGGAAACTGAAGCTTTCTTT.

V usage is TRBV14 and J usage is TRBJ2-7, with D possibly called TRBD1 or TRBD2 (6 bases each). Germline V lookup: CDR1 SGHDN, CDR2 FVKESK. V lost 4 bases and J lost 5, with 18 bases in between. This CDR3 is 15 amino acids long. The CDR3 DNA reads TGTGCCAGCAGCCCAGGAGGGGGGCAATCAAACGAGCAGTACTTC. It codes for CASSPGGGQSNEQYF.

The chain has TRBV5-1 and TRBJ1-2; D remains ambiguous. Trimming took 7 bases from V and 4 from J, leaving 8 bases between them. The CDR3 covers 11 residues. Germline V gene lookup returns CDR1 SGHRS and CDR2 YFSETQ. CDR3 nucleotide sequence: TGCGCCAGCGGGGAGGGCTATGGCTACACCTTC. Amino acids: CASGEGYGYTF.

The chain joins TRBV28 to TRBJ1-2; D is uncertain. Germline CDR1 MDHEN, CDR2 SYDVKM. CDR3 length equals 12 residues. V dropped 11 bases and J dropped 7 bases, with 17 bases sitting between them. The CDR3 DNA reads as TGTGCCGGCGGTGGGAGGGTATCTGGCTACACCTTC. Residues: CAGGGRVSGYTF.

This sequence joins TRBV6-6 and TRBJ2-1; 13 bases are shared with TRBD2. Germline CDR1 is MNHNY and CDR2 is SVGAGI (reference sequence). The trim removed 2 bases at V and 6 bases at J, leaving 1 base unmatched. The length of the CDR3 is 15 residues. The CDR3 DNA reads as TGTGCCAGCAGTTACGGACTAGCGGGAGCCAATGAGCAGTTCTTC. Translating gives CASSYGLAGANEQFF.

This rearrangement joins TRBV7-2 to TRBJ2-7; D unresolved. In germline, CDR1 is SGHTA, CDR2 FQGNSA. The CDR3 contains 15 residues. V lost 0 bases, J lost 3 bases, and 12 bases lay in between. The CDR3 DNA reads TGTGCCAGCAGCTTAGCAGGAACGGCCCGCTACGAGCAGTACTTC. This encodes CASSLAGTARYEQYF.

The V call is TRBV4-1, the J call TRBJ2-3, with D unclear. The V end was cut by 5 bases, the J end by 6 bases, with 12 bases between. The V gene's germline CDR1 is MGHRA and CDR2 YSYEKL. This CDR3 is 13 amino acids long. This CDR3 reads CASSSRPGDTQYF. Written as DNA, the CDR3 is TGCGCCAGCAGCTCGCGTCCCGGGGATACGCAGTATTTT.

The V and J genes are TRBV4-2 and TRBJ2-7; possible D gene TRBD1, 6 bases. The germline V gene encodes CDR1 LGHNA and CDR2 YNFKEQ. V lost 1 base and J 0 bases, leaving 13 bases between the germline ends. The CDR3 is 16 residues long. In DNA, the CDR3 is TGTGCCAGCAGCCAAGCCCAGATGGACAGCTCCTACGAGCAGTACTTC. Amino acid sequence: CASSQAQMDSSYEQYF.

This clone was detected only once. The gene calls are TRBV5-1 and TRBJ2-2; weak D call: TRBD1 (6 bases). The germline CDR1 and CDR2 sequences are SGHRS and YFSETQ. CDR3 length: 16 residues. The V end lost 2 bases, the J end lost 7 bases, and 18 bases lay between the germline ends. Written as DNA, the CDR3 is TGCGCCAGCAGCTTAGACGGCCCCAAAGGGGGCGGGGAGCTGTTTTTT. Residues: CASSLDGPKGGGELFF.

In nucleotides, the CDR3 is TGTGCCAGCTCACCACGGACCGGGACTAGCGGGAGTTATCGGGAGCAGTACTTC. Amino acid sequence: CASSPRTGTSGSYREQYF. This chain uses TRBV18 with TRBJ2-7, with 14 bases identical to TRBD2. The germline V gene encodes CDR1 KGHSH and CDR2 LQKENI. The length of the CDR3 is 18 residues. With 1 base clipped from V and 7 bases from J, the junction kept 12 bases outside the gene matches.

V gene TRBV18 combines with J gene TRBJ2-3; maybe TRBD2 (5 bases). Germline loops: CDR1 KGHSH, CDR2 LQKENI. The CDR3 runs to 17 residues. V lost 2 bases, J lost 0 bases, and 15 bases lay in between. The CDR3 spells CASSPLATGLSTDTQYF. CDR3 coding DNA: TGTGCCAGCTCACCATTAGCGACCGGCCTTAGCACAGATACGCAGTATTTT.

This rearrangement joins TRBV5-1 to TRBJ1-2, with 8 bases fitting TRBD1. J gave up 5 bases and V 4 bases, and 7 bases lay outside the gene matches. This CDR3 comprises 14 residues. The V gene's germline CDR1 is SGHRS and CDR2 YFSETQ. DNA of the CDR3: TGCGCCAGCAGCACAACCGGGACAGGTTATGGCTACACCTTC. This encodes CASSTTGTGYGYTF.

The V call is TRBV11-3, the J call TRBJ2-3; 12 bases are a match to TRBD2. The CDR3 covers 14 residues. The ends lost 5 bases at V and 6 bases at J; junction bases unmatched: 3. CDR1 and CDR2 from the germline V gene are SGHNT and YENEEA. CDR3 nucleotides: TGTGCCAGCAGCAACGGACTAGCGGGGGATACGCAGTATTTT. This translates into CASSNGLAGDTQYF.

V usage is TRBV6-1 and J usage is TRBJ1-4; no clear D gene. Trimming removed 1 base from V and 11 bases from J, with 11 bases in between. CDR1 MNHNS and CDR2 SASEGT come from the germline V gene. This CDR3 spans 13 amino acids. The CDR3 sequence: CASSEGIAWKLFF. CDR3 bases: TGTGCCAGCAGTGAAGGTATAGCGTGGAAACTGTTTTTT.

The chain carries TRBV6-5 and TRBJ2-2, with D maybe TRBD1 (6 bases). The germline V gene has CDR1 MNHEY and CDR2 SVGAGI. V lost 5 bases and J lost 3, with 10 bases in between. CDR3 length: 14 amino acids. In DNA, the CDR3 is TGTGCCAGCAGTACCACAGGGTACACCGGGGAGCTGTTTTTT. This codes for CASSTTGYTGELFF.

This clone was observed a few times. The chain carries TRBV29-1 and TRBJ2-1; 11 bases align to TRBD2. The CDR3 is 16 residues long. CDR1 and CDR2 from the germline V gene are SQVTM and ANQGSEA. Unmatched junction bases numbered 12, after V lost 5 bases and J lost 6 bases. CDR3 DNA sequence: TGCAGCGTTCCAGCTAGCGGGGGGCCCAGTGGCAATGAGCAGTTCTTC. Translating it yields CSVPASGGPSGNEQFF.

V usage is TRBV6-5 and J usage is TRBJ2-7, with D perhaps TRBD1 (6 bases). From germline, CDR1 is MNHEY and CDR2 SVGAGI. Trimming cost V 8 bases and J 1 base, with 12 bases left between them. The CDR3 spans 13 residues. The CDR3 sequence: CASHLQGSYEQYF. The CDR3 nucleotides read TGTGCCAGCCATTTACAGGGTTCCTACGAGCAGTACTTC.

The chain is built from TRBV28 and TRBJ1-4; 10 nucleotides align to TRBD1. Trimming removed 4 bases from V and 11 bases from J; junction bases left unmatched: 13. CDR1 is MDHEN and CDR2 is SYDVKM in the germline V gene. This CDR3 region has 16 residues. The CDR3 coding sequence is TGTGCCAGCAGTTCCGGACAGGGGGTAGTGGGTGCGAAACTGTTTTTT. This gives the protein CASSSGQGVVGAKLFF.

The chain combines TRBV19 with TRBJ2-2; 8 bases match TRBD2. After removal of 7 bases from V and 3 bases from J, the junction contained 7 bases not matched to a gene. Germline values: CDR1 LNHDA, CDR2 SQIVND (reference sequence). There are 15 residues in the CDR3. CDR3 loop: CASKPSGRYTGELFF. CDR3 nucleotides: TGTGCCAGTAAGCCCAGCGGGAGATACACCGGGGAGCTGTTTTTT.

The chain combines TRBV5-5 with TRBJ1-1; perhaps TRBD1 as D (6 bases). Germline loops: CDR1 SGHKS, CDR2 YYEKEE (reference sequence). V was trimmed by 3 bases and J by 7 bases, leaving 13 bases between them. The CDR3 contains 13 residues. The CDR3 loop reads CASSSGNRVEAFF. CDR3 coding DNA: TGTGCCAGCAGCTCCGGAAACAGGGTTGAAGCTTTCTTT.

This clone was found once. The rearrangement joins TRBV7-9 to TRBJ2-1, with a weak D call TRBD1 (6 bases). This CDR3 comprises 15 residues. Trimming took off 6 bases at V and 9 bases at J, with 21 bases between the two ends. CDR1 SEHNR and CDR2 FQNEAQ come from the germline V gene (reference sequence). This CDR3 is CASRAGRGVEGEQFF. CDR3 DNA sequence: TGTGCCAGCAGGGCCGGCAGGGGAGTCGAGGGTGAGCAGTTCTTC.

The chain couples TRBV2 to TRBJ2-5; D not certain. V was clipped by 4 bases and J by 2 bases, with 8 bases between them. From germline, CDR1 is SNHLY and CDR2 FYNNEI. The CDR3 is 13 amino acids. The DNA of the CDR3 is TGTGCCAGCAGTGGTGACGGACAAGAGACCCAGTACTTC. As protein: CASSGDGQETQYF.

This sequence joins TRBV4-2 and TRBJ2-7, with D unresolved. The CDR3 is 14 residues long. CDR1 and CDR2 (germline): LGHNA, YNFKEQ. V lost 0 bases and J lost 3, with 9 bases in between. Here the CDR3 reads CASSQDTTYYEQYF. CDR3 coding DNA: TGTGCCAGCAGCCAAGATACGACCTACTACGAGCAGTACTTC.

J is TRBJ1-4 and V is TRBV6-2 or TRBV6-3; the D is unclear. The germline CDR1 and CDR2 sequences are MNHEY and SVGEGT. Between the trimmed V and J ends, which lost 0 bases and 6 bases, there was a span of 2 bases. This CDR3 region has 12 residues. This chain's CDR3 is CASSYSYEKLFF. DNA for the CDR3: TGTGCCAGCAGTTACTCGTATGAAAAACTGTTTTTT.

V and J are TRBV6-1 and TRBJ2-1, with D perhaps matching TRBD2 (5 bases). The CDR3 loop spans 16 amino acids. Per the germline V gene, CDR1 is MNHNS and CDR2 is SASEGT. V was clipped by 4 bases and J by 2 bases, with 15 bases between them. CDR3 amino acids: CASSVNSGFPYNEQFF. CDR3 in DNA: TGTGCCAGCAGTGTCAACAGCGGTTTCCCCTACAATGAGCAGTTCTTC.

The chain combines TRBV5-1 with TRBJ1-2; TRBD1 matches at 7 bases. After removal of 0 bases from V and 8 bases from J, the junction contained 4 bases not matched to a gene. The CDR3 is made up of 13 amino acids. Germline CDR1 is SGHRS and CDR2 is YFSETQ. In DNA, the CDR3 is TGCGCCAGCAGCTTGGGCGGGACAGAAGGCTACACCTTC. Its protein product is CASSLGGTEGYTF.

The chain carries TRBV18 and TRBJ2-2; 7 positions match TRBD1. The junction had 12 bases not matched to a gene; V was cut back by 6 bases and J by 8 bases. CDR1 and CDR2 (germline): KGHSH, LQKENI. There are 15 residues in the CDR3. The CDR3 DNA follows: TGTGCCAGCTCGGGCGGACAGGAGCGTACGGGGGAGCTGTTTTTT. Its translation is CASSGGQERTGELFF.

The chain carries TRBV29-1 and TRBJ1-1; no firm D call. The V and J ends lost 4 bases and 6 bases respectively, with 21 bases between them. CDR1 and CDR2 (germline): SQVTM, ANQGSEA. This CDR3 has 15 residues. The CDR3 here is CSVARAGGIPSEAFF. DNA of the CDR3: TGCAGCGTTGCAAGAGCGGGCGGGATCCCCTCTGAAGCTTTCTTT.